This T cell receptor beta chain originates from a study of blood T cell repertoires in COVID-19. Background on the study: Some COVID-19 samples were acute and others convalescent; all came from the United States, Italy and Spain. Sources were T cells, B-cell-depleted T cells, or PBMCs; the material itself was cDNA or gDNA.

Original methodology: Nucleated cell number was recorded as an estimate derived from reference gene primer amplification. Repertoires were generated with immunoSEQ multiplex PCR, while TCRdb's copy carries only in-frame clones and drops some. V and J calls plus clone size are reproduced from that table; the DNA served to infer D and trimming. Among approximately 200,000 clones listed, 85% to 90% were seen once. The V end was cut by 5 bases, the J end by 2 bases, with 13 bases between. The length of the CDR3 is 14 residues. CDR1 is MDHEN, CDR2 SYDVKM, per germline. The TCR originated in a man between 60 and 70 years old who had recovered from COVID-19. The chain is built from TRBV28 and TRBJ2-7; a possible D gene is TRBD2 (7 bases). Material: peripheral blood. CDR3 bases: TGTGCCAGCAGTCGGGGGGCTAATGCCTACGAGCAGTACTTC. Protein sequence: CASSRGANAYEQYF.